The rows below give T cell receptor beta chains drawn from one sample of a study of OX40 agonist ivuxolimab in advanced cancers. This table comes from immunoSEQ multiplex PCR, and its TCRdb copy is limited to in-frame clones, with some not included. The repertoire has around 70,000 clones, approximately 83% of them found once; the top ten carry roughly 0.5%. This specimen consisted of CD4+ or CD8+ T cells sorted from blood, obtained in a trial of the OX40 agonist ivuxolimab. The receptors were sampled from an adult with an advanced solid tumor such as melanoma, head and neck, liver or kidney cancer. Both conserved end residues are part of each CDR3. A D gene is named only where the DNA matches it firmly. Not every row has a clone size; where given, it reads once, few, many or a size class.

v_call,clone_size,d_call,j_call,cdr3_aa,cdr3_nt
TRBV10-2,.,.,TRBJ1-3,CASSESVSRFSGNTIYF,TGCGCCAGCAGTGAGTCCGTCTCTCGCTTCTCTGGAAACACCATATATTTT
TRBV19,.,TRBD1,TRBJ1-1,CASSIDKGAVEIAFF,TGTGCCAGTAGTATAGATAAGGGGGCGGTTGAGATAGCTTTCTTT
TRBV14,.,TRBD1,TRBJ2-7,CASSAYGTGALAGYEQYF,TGTGCCAGCAGCGCTTACGGGACAGGGGCCCTGGCGGGTTACGAGCAGTACTTC
TRBV19,.,.,TRBJ1-1,CASSIRVGRGNTEAFF,TGTGCCAGTAGTATAAGAGTGGGGCGAGGGAACACTGAAGCTTTCTTT
TRBV19,once,.,TRBJ2-2,CASSMAAGQNTGELFF,TGTGCCAGTAGTATGGCGGCAGGGCAGAACACCGGGGAGCTGTTTTTT
TRBV29-1,.,.,TRBJ1-3,CSGGTVSGNTIYF,TGCAGCGGAGGGACGGTCTCTGGAAACACCATATATTTT
TRBV12-1,.,.,TRBJ1-2,CASSLEGKYGYTF,TGTGCCAGCAGCTTGGAGGGTAAATATGGCTACACCTTC
TRBV11-2,.,TRBD1,TRBJ2-3,CASSLDRASDTQYF,TGTGCCAGCAGCTTGGACAGGGCCTCAGATACGCAGTATTTT
TRBV2,.,.,TRBJ2-7,CASSVKLEQYF,TGTGCCAGCAGTGTTAAGTTAGAGCAGTACTTC
TRBV7-9,.,TRBD1,TRBJ1-1,CASSSSDRAGNTEAFF,TGTGCCAGCAGCTCTTCGGACAGGGCGGGAAACACTGAAGCTTTCTTT
TRBV28,.,TRBD2,TRBJ2-1,CASTPPGRGNEQFF,TGTGCCAGCACTCCTCCCGGGAGGGGCAATGAGCAGTTCTTC
TRBV18,.,.,TRBJ1-1,CASSPTGSPEAFF,TGTGCCAGCTCACCAACAGGTAGCCCTGAAGCTTTCTTT
TRBV30,.,.,TRBJ2-5,CACGPGGGGETQYF,TGTGCCTGCGGACCTGGGGGCGGGGGAGAGACCCAGTACTTC
TRBV13,.,TRBD2,TRBJ2-1,CASSLLAGGPPRQFF,TGTGCCAGCAGCCTACTAGCGGGAGGTCCCCCGCGTCAGTTCTTC
TRBV27,once,TRBD1,TRBJ2-6,CASSYGTGNSGANVLTF,TGTGCCAGCAGTTACGGGACAGGGAACTCTGGGGCCAACGTCCTGACTTTC
TRBV4-1,few,TRBD1,TRBJ1-5,CASSGTGNQPQHF,TGCGCCAGCAGCGGGACAGGAAATCAGCCCCAGCATTTT
TRBV7-2,.,.,TRBJ2-1,CASSLDAASSYNEQFF,TGTGCCAGCAGCTTAGATGCGGCGAGCTCCTACAATGAGCAGTTCTTC
TRBV12-5,.,.,TRBJ1-2,CASGLSGAKGYTF,TGTGCTAGTGGTTTGTCGGGGGCGAAGGGCTACACCTTC
TRBV6-4,.,.,TRBJ2-1,CASSESILTANEQFF,TGTGCCAGCAGTGAATCCATTTTAACCGCCAATGAGCAGTTCTTC
TRBV18,.,TRBD1,TRBJ1-2,CASSPRDSNGYTF,TGTGCCAGCTCACCACGGGACAGTAATGGCTACACCTTC
TRBV11-2,.,.,TRBJ1-6,CASSLLGKAPLHF,TGTGCCAGCAGCTTATTAGGAAAGGCACCCCTCCACTTT
TRBV18,.,TRBD1,TRBJ2-1,CASSPRTGDNEQFF,TGTGCCAGCTCACCAAGGACAGGGGACAATGAGCAGTTCTTC
TRBV5-4,.,.,TRBJ1-3,CASSSPTEGVGNTIYF,TGTGCCAGCAGCTCCCCGACAGAGGGAGTTGGAAACACCATATATTTT
TRBV5-1,.,.,TRBJ2-1,CASSLERGNEQFF,TGCGCCAGCAGCTTGGAACGGGGGAATGAGCAGTTCTTC
TRBV5-1,.,.,TRBJ2-7,CASSPQGTYEQYF,TGCGCCAGCAGCCCACAGGGTACCTACGAGCAGTACTTC
TRBV6-1,.,.,TRBJ2-5,CASSESGVGQTQYF,TGTGCCAGCAGTGAATCAGGGGTGGGACAGACCCAGTACTTC
TRBV18,.,.,TRBJ1-1,CASSPVTTNTEAFF,TGTGCCAGCTCACCGGTTACTACGAACACTGAAGCTTTCTTT
TRBV7-7,.,.,TRBJ2-3,CASSSTGTDTQYF,TGTGCCAGCAGCTCGACGGGCACAGATACGCAGTATTTT
TRBV27,.,.,TRBJ1-1,CASSLSLRQANTEAFF,TGTGCCAGCAGTTTATCTCTGCGACAGGCGAACACTGAAGCTTTCTTT
TRBV30,.,.,TRBJ1-6,CAWSRENNSPLHF,TGTGCCTGGAGTAGGGAAAATAATTCACCCCTCCACTTT
TRBV11-2,once,.,TRBJ2-3,CASSLGQGATQYF,TGTGCCAGCAGCTTAGGACAAGGAGCAACGCAGTATTTT